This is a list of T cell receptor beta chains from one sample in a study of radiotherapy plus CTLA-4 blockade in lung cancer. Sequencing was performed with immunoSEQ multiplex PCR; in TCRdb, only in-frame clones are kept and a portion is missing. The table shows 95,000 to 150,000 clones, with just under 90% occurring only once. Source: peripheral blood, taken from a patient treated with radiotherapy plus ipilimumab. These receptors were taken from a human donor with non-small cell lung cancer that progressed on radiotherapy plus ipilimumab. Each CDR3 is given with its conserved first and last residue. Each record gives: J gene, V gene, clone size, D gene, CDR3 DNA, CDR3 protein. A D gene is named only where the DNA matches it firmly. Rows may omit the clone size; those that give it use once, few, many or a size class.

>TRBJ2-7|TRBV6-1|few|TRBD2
TGTGCCAGCACGAGAACTAGCGGGGCCTACTACGAGCAGTACTTC
CASTRTSGAYYEQYF
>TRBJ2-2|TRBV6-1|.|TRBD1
TGTGCCAGCAGTGAATTAGGAACAGGGGGAGCGAACACCGGGGAGCTGTTTTTT
CASSELGTGGANTGELFF
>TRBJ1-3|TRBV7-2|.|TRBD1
TGTGCCAGCAGCGAAGGGACAGCCTCTGGAAACACCATATATTTT
CASSEGTASGNTIYF
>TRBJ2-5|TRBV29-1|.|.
TGCAGCGTTAGACCGGGGCCCGGGGAGACCCAGTACTTC
CSVRPGPGETQYF
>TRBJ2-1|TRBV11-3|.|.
TGTGCCAGCAGCCCCAGCCGCGGAAGCTCCTACAATGAGCAGTTCTTC
CASSPSRGSSYNEQFF
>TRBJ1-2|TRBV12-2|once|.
TGTGCAAGTCGCCCCGATGAAGGGTGGTATGGCTACACCTTC
CASRPDEGWYGYTF
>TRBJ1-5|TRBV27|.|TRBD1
TGTGCCAGCAGTTTAGACAGGGGTAATCAGCCCCAGCATTTT
CASSLDRGNQPQHF
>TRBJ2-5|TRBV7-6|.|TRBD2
TGTGCCAGCAGCTTAGAATCGGGGAGGGGACAAGAGACCCAGTACTTC
CASSLESGRGQETQYF
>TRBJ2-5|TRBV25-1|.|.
TGTGCCAGCAGTGAGGGTAGTCGAGAGACCCAGTACTTC
CASSEGSRETQYF
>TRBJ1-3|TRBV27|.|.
TGTGCCAGCAGTTTAGGGGGGCCTGGAAACACCATATATTTT
CASSLGGPGNTIYF
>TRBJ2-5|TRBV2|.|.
TGTGCCAGCATCGCTGGGGGAGAGACCCAGTACTTC
CASIAGGETQYF
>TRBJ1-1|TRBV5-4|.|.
TGTGCCAGCAGCTTCGGACAGACGGGTCGCACTGAAGCTTTCTTT
CASSFGQTGRTEAFF
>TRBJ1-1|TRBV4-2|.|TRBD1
TGTGCCAGCAGCCCAGCCGGGACAGGGGATACTGAAGCTTTCTTT
CASSPAGTGDTEAFF
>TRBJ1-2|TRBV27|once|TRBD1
TGTGCCAGCAGTTCCTCAGGGGGTCCAAACTATGGCTACACCTTC
CASSSSGGPNYGYTF
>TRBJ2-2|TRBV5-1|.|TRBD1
TGCGCCAGCAGCCCCGGGACAGGGGGCAAAAAAACCGGGGAGCTGTTTTTT
CASSPGTGGKKTGELFF
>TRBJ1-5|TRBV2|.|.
TGTGCCAGCACTCTAGCGGGTAGTCTGGGCAATCAGCCCCAGCATTTT
CASTLAGSLGNQPQHF
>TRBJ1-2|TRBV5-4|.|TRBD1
TGTGCCAGCAGCTTTCTAGGGGGCGCCTCTGGCTACACCTTC
CASSFLGGASGYTF
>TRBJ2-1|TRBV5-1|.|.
TGCGCCAGCAGCTTGGTGATACCGAATGAGCAGTTCTTC
CASSLVIPNEQFF
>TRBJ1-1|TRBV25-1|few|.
TGTGCCAGCAAGAGGGGAGGGAACACTGAAGCTTTCTTT
CASKRGGNTEAFF
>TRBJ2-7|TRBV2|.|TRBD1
TGTGCCAGTCGGGACAGGGGATCCCTCGAGCAGTACTTC
CASRDRGSLEQYF
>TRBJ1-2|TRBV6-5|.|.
TGTGCCAGCAGTTACGGGACAACCCCGAACTATGGCTACACCTTC
CASSYGTTPNYGYTF
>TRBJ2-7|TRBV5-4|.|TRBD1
TGTGCCAGCAGCTTTCCCGGACAGGGTCTCAACGAGCAGTACTTC
CASSFPGQGLNEQYF
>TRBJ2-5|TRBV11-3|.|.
TGTGCCAGCAGCTCAACATCCGAGACCCAGTACTTC
CASSSTSETQYF
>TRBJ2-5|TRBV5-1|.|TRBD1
TGCGCCAGCAGCCTTGACAGGGGCCCACGACCGAGTACGCGGGAGACCCAGTACTTC
CASSLDRGPRPSTRETQYF
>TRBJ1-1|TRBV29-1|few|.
TGCAGCGTTGGTAGGGGCTCGAACACTGAAGCTTTCTTT
CSVGRGSNTEAFF
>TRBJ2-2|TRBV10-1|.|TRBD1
TGCGCCAGCAAGCAGGGGGCAGGCACCGGGGAGCTGTTTTTT
CASKQGAGTGELFF
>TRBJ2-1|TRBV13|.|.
TGTGCCAGCAGCTTATCTAGGAGGAATGAGCAGTTCTTC
CASSLSRRNEQFF